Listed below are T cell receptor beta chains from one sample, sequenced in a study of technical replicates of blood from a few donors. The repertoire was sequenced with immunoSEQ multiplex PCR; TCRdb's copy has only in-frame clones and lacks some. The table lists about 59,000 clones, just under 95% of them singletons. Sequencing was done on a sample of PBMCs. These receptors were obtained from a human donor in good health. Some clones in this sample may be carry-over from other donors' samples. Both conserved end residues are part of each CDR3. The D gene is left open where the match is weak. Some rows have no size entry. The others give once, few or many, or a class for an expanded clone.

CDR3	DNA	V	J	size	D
CASSLITGETQYF	TGTGCCAGCAGCTTAATTACGGGAGAGACCCAGTACTTC	TRBV7-3	TRBJ2-5	.	.
CASSNNRGQSTEAFF	TGTGCCAGCTCAAATAACAGGGGGCAGTCCACTGAAGCTTTCTTT	TRBV18	TRBJ1-1	.	TRBD1
CASSYSGQGYEQYF	TGTGCCAGCAGTTACTCGGGACAGGGTTACGAGCAGTACTTC	TRBV6-5	TRBJ2-7	.	TRBD1
CASSDGSGGTDTQYF	TGTGCCAGCAGTGACGGATCAGGGGGCACAGATACGCAGTATTTT	TRBV6-4	TRBJ2-3	.	.
CASSQDLAGGPDTQYF	TGTGCCAGCAGCCAAGATCTAGCGGGGGGGCCAGATACGCAGTATTTT	TRBV4-2	TRBJ2-3	once	TRBD2
CASSARTGTEQYF	TGTGCCAGCAGTGCCAGGACAGGGACCGAGCAGTACTTC	TRBV27	TRBJ2-7	once	TRBD1
CAWSVGDRGFTGELFF	TGTGCCTGGAGTGTAGGGGACAGGGGTTTCACCGGGGAGCTGTTTTTT	TRBV30	TRBJ2-2	once	TRBD1
CASSEAPGTSIMVEQFF	TGTGCCAGCAGTGAAGCGCCCGGGACTAGCATAATGGTTGAGCAGTTCTTC	TRBV6-1	TRBJ2-1	.	TRBD2
CASSYSGTDTQYF	TGTGCCAGCAGCTATAGCGGCACAGATACGCAGTATTTT	TRBV7-8	TRBJ2-3	once	.
CASSRDSSSGTDTQYF	TGTGCCAGCAGCAGGGACTCGTCCTCTGGCACAGATACGCAGTATTTT	TRBV7-2	TRBJ2-3	.	.
CASSANGQGARGEQYF	TGTGCCAGTAGTGCAAACGGACAGGGCGCGAGGGGGGAGCAGTACTTC	TRBV19	TRBJ2-7	.	TRBD1
CASSYSRLVHTDTQYF	TGTGCCAGCAGTTACTCGAGGCTAGTCCACACAGATACGCAGTATTTT	TRBV6-5	TRBJ2-3	.	.
CATSGFGQPQHF	TGTGCCACCAGCGGCTTCGGGCAGCCCCAGCATTTT	TRBV15	TRBJ1-5	once	.
CASRRTRGTYNEQFF	TGTGCCAGCAGACGAACCCGGGGGACCTACAATGAGCAGTTCTTC	TRBV6-5	TRBJ2-1	once	.
CASSEQAGRHEQYF	TGTGCCAGCAGTGAACAGGCAGGGAGGCACGAGCAGTACTTC	TRBV6-1	TRBJ2-7	.	.
CASSPGANTEAFF	TGTGCCAGCAGCCCAGGGGCTAACACTGAAGCTTTCTTT	TRBV7-6	TRBJ1-1	.	.
CASTVDSTNEKLFF	TGCGCCAGCACCGTGGACAGTACTAATGAAAAACTGTTTTTT	TRBV5-1	TRBJ1-4	once	.
CATSTRARGSSNQPQHF	TGTGCCACCAGCACCAGAGCCCGGGGGTCGAGCAATCAGCCCCAGCATTTT	TRBV15	TRBJ1-5	.	.
CASSQDWGRGREQYF	TGCGCCAGCAGCCAAGACTGGGGGCGCGGGAGAGAGCAGTACTTC	TRBV4-3	TRBJ2-7	.	.
CASSMTGYYEQYF	TGTGCCAGCAGTATGACAGGATACTACGAGCAGTACTTC	TRBV2	TRBJ2-7	once	.
CASSETRRTFGYGYTF	TGCGCCAGCAGTGAAACGCGACGGACATTTGGCTATGGCTACACCTTC	TRBV10-2	TRBJ1-2	.	.
CASSQERTGGEGYTF	TGTGCCAGCAGCCAAGAAAGGACAGGGGGCGAGGGCTACACCTTC	TRBV4-2	TRBJ1-2	.	TRBD1
CASSFPGVREQYF	TGTGCCAGCAGCTTCCCCGGAGTCCGCGAGCAGTACTTC	TRBV7-9	TRBJ2-7	.	.
CASNEDRVFGSYNSPLHF	TGTGCCAGCAATGAGGACAGGGTCTTTGGCTCCTATAATTCACCCCTCCACTTT	TRBV27	TRBJ1-6	.	TRBD1
CASSLGHQSSYEQYF	TGCGCCAGCAGCTTAGGACACCAGAGCTCCTACGAGCAGTACTTC	TRBV5-1	TRBJ2-7	.	.
CASSLEVGWNEKLFF	TGTGCCAGCAGCTTAGAAGTGGGCTGGAATGAAAAACTGTTTTTT	TRBV7-2	TRBJ1-4	.	.
CASSPSANTGELFF	TGTGCCAGCAGCCCCAGTGCGAACACCGGGGAGCTGTTTTTT	TRBV7-6	TRBJ2-2	once	.